Reported below is one TCR beta chain. The sample originates from a study of cytomegalovirus exposure and HLA in healthy donors. Germline V gene data show CDR1 as SGDLS and CDR2 as YYNGEE. After removal of 0 bases from V and 2 bases from J, the junction contained 13 bases not matched to a gene. The CDR3 length is 18 residues. The primer mix had 60 Vbeta and 13 Jbeta primers. This table comes from immunoSEQ multiplex PCR, and its TCRdb copy is limited to in-frame clones, with some not included. This sample has around 200,000 clones, with over 70% found just once. The sequence came from a young woman in good health and CMV-seronegative. The chain is built from TRBV9 and TRBJ2-7; TRBD1 agrees at 8 bases. Specimen: PBMCs. Written as DNA, the CDR3 is TGTGCCAGCAGCGTAGACGACAGGGGCGGTACTAGGACCTACGAGCAGTACTTC. Protein sequence: CASSVDDRGGTRTYEQYF.